The 27 T cell receptor beta chains listed next were all sequenced from one sample in a study of Graves' ophthalmopathy and Graves' hyperthyroidism listed by TCRdb under 2018. This sample was sequenced with an Illumina HiSeq 2000. For repertoire sequencing, TCR beta CDR3 regions were amplified from RNA transcripts. The first round of RT-PCR was done with HTBI primers and the Qiagen OneStep RT-PCR kit, and was followed by a second round of multiplex PCR, then size selection and purification. Starting from the raw public reads, TCRdb applied fastp trimming at Q25, assembled clones with MiXCR and retained in-frame beta chains. One record per CDR3 amino acid sequence lists the most common genes and DNA. The sample table lists hundreds of thousands of distinct CDR3 sequences, around 50% of them with a count of one. Jointly, the top ten make up around 43% of the sample. The sample comprised peripheral blood. These receptors came from an adult man with Graves' ophthalmopathy.

With respect to this clonotype: This may come from a read error, since a much larger clone is one base off. Since no conserved phenylalanine or tryptophan closes the CDR3, a read error is the likely cause. CDR3 sequence reads: CASSLLDGTNYGYTL. The CDR3 DNA reads as TGTGCCAGCAGCCTTCTGGACGGAACTAACTATGGCTACACCCTC. The chain carries TRBV7-8 and TRBJ1-2; D call uncertain. Germline V gene sequence: CDR1 SGHVS, CDR2 FQNEAQ. This CDR3 has 15 amino acids. V lost 5 bases and J lost 0, with 13 bases in between.

This clonotype was detected only a few times. This chain uses TRBV5-4 with TRBJ2-5; the match to TRBD2 covers 8 bases. Germline trimming cut 6 bases from V and 3 bases from J; bases unmatched to any gene: 4. This CDR3 has 13 residues. CDR1 is SGHNT and CDR2 is YYREEE in the germline V gene (reference sequence). The CDR3 is CASTPGGEETQYF. Written as DNA, the CDR3 is TGTGCCAGCACCCCGGGAGGGGAAGAGACCCAGTACTTC.

This clonotype has just one count. This chain links TRBV29-1 with TRBJ1-5; TRBD1 agrees at 7 bases. The CDR3 totals 13 residues. Germline CDR1 SQVTM, CDR2 ANQGSEA. The junction had 9 bases not matched to a gene; V was cut back by 7 bases and J by 6 bases. CDR3 residues: CSAGQGGGQPQHF. The CDR3 DNA follows: TGCAGCGCAGGTCAGGGGGGCGGTCAGCCCCAGCATTTT.

This clonotype was seen repeatedly, ten times or more. The chain joins TRBV24-1 to TRBJ2-7; 9 bases match TRBD2. CDR3 size: 12 residues. The germline CDR1 and CDR2 sequences are KGHDR and SFDVKD. V lost 8 bases, J lost 3 bases, and 1 base stayed unmatched. The CDR3 loop is CATKRGVYEQYF. DNA of the CDR3: TGTGCCACCAAGCGGGGGGTCTACGAGCAGTACTTC.

This clonotype was detected a few times. J is TRBJ2-7 and V is TRBV11-2; a possible D gene is TRBD2 (6 bases). Germline V gives CDR1 SGHAT, CDR2 FQNNGV. The CDR3 is 13 amino acids. V lost 5 bases to trimming and J lost 12 bases, with 20 bases between them. In DNA form, the CDR3 reads TGTGCCAGCAGCCGAACGGGAGAAAGTAGTAGGTACTTC. Residues: CASSRTGESSRYF.

This clonotype was found once. The J gene is TRBJ2-7, the V gene TRBV7-2; a weak D match, TRBD1 (5 bases). Germline CDR1 reads SGHTA; CDR2 reads FQGNSA. V was clipped by 4 bases and J by 0 bases, with 13 bases between them. The CDR3 loop spans 15 amino acids. CDR3 sequence: CASSSRPTASYEQYF. The CDR3 bases are TGTGCCAGCAGCTCCCGCCCGACAGCCTCCTACGAGCAGTACTTC.

V is TRBV9 and J is TRBJ1-5, with a possible D match to TRBD1 (5 bases). Germline-derived CDR1 and CDR2 are SGDLS and YYNGEE. V lost 2 bases and J 3 bases, leaving 9 bases between the germline ends. This CDR3 has 14 residues. CDR3 sequence: CASSVGGTNQPQHF. DNA of the CDR3: TGTGCCAGCAGCGTTGGGGGGACCAATCAGCCCCAGCATTTT.

On this clonotype itself: One junction end disagrees with the germline gene, perhaps due to a read error. The chain links TRBV2 to TRBJ2-2; either TRBD1 or TRBD2 may fit D (5 bases each). The length of the CDR3 is 15 residues. Germline V gives CDR1 SNHLY, CDR2 FYNNEI. The CDR3 bases are TGCGCCAGCAGCTCCGGGACCCCGTTGACCGGGGAGCTGTTTTTT. The encoded protein is CASSSGTPLTGELFF. Full variable domain (rest looked up from reference TRBV2 and TRBJ2-2): EPEVTQTPSHQVTQMGQEVILRCVPISNHLYFYWYRQILGQKVEFLVSFYNNEISEKSEIFDDQFSVERPDGSNFTLKIRSTKLEDSAMYFCASSSGTPLTGELFFGEGSRLTVL.

This clonotype was observed a few times. The chain joins TRBV15 to TRBJ1-2; 7 nucleotides agree with TRBD1. This CDR3 spans 15 amino acids. Trimming removed 1 base from V and 4 bases from J; junction bases left unmatched: 6. In germline, CDR1 is LNHNV, CDR2 YYDKDF (reference sequence). In nucleotides, the CDR3 is TGTGCCACCAGCAGAGGGACAGGAACAATCTATGGCTACACCTTC. Translating it yields CATSRGTGTIYGYTF.

This clonotype came up once. Being one base from a much bigger clone, this may be a read error. The V and J genes are TRBV2 and TRBJ1-2, with a weak D call TRBD1 (5 bases). The germline CDR1 and CDR2 sequences are SNHLY and FYNNEI. The CDR3 contains 11 residues. The V end lost 7 bases, the J end lost 12 bases, and 15 bases lay between the germline ends. The CDR3 sequence: CASNADRANTF. In nucleotides, the CDR3 is TGTGCCAGCAATGCCGACAGAGCGAACACCTTC.

The chain employs TRBV5-6 and TRBJ1-5; 8 nucleotides line up with TRBD1. V dropped 4 bases and J dropped 4; count of bases not matched to a gene: 4. The CDR3 sequence is 14 residues long. Germline values: CDR1 SGHDT, CDR2 YYEEEE. CDR3 sequence: CASSLQGENQPQHF. Here the CDR3 DNA reads TGTGCCAGCAGCCTACAGGGGGAAAATCAGCCCCAGCATTTT.

This clonotype appeared a few times. The CDR3 reads CASSLEASSGETQYF. The CDR3 region has the DNA TGTGCCAGCAGCTTAGAGGCTAGCAGCGGTGAGACCCAGTACTTC. V usage is TRBV7-8 and J usage is TRBJ2-5, with D possibly TRBD2 on 5 matching bases. This CDR3 is built from 15 residues. Germline V gene data show CDR1 as SGHVS and CDR2 as FQNEAQ. V lost 1 base and J lost 5, with 14 bases in between. Looking up the rest from reference TRBV7-8 and TRBJ2-5 gives the full variable domain: GAGVSQSPRYKVAKRGQDVALRCDPISGHVSLFWYQQALGQGPEFLTYFQNEAQLDKSGLPSDRFFAERPEGSVSTLKIQRTQQEDSAVYLCASSLEASSGETQYFGPGTRLLVL.

The chain couples TRBV16 to TRBJ2-5, with D possibly TRBD2 on 6 matching bases. The V and J ends lost 2 bases and 5 bases respectively, with 12 bases between them. In germline, CDR1 is KGHSY, CDR2 FQNENV. This CDR3 has 14 amino acids. The CDR3 loop reads CASSQVGGRETQYF. The CDR3 nucleotides are TGTGCCAGCAGCCAAGTTGGAGGGAGGGAGACCCAGTACTTC.

The chain is built from TRBV6-5 and TRBJ2-5, with 9 bases matching TRBD2. There are 15 residues in the CDR3. In germline, CDR1 is MNHEY, CDR2 SVGAGI. Trimming took 4 bases from V and 2 from J; bases not matched to a gene: 5. CDR3 sequence (DNA): TGTGCCAGCAGTTGGGCTAGCGGGGTTCAAGAGACCCAGTACTTC. Translated: CASSWASGVQETQYF.

V and J are TRBV29-1 and TRBJ1-1; TRBD1 matches at 9 bases. Germline V gene data show CDR1 as SQVTM and CDR2 as ANQGSEA. With 2 bases clipped from V and 7 bases from J, the junction kept 2 bases outside the gene matches. The CDR3 sequence is 12 residues long. CDR3 sequence: CSVERQGVEAFF. DNA of the CDR3: TGCAGCGTTGAACGACAGGGGGTTGAAGCTTTCTTT. The full variable domain, with the rest looked up from reference TRBV29-1 and TRBJ1-1, is SAVISQKPSRDICQRGTSLTIQCQVDSQVTMMFWYRQQPGQSLTLIATANQGSEATYESGFVIDKFPISRPNLTFSTLTVSNMSPEDSSIYLCSVERQGVEAFFGQGTRLTVV.

The gene calls are TRBV5-1 and TRBJ2-2; D not resolved. The germline gives CDR1 SGHRS, CDR2 YFSETQ. V shed 4 bases and J shed 6 bases, with 10 bases lying between them. CDR3 length: 13 amino acids. The DNA for the CDR3 is TGCGCCAGCAGCGCCCAAGAGGCCGGGGAGCTGTTTTTT. Translating gives CASSAQEAGELFF.

The chain recombines TRBV12-5 with TRBJ1-1, with no clear D. V gave up 0 bases and J gave up 3 bases, with 11 bases separating them. The CDR3 consists of 15 residues. Germline values: CDR1 LGHNT, CDR2 FRNRAP. In DNA, the CDR3 is TGTGCTAGTGGTTTGGTAGCCGGAAGGCACACTGAAGCTTTCTTT. Its translation is CASGLVAGRHTEAFF.

The chain combines TRBV7-9 with TRBJ1-6, with D unclear. The V and J ends lost 5 bases and 0 bases respectively, with 5 bases between them. CDR3 size: 14 residues. Germline assignment: CDR1 SEHNR and CDR2 FQNEAQ (reference sequence). The CDR3 DNA sequence: TGTGCCAGCAGCCCGAGCTCCTATAATTCACCCCTCCACTTT. Protein: CASSPSSYNSPLHF. The full variable domain, with the rest looked up from reference TRBV7-9 and TRBJ1-6, is DTGVSQNPRHKITKRGQNVTFRCDPISEHNRLYWYRQTLGQGPEFLTYFQNEAQLEKSRLLSDRFSAERPKGSFSTLEIQRTEQGDSAMYLCASSPSSYNSPLHFGNGTRLTVT.

J is TRBJ2-2 and V is TRBV4-2, with 11 bases aligning to TRBD1. Germline loops: CDR1 LGHNA, CDR2 YNFKEQ. This CDR3 contains 16 residues. The V and J ends lost 4 bases and 2 bases, in that order; junction bases with no gene match: 3. This chain's CDR3 is CASSPGQGVNTGELFF. CDR3 nucleotides: TGTGCCAGCAGCCCGGGACAGGGGGTTAACACCGGGGAGCTGTTTTTT.

This chain connects TRBV7-9 to TRBJ1-2; unclear D gene. CDR1 and CDR2 (germline): SEHNR, FQNEAQ (reference sequence). The CDR3 extends over 17 amino acids. V was cut by 5 bases and J by 2 bases, with 21 bases left in between. The CDR3 loop is CASSQARRGPQNYGYTF. Written as DNA, the CDR3 is TGTGCCAGCAGCCAAGCCCGCAGAGGACCGCAAAACTATGGCTACACCTTC.

The CDR3 reads CASSTDGVETQYF. CDR3 bases: TGCGCCAGCTCGACGGACGGGGTGGAGACCCAGTACTTC. The V gene is TRBV5-1, the J gene TRBJ2-5, with a tentative D call TRBD2 (5 bases). The ends were cut back, 7 bases at V and 5 bases at J, with 15 bases in the middle. Germline CDR1 and CDR2: SGHRS and YFSETQ. This CDR3 is 13 amino acids long.

The chain recombines TRBV19 with TRBJ1-4; TRBD1 might be the D (5 bases). V lost 3 bases, J lost 7 bases, and 18 bases lay in between. The length of the CDR3 is 16 residues. Germline CDR1 reads LNHDA; CDR2 reads SQIVND (reference sequence). CDR3: CASSMVLQAIPEKLFF. CDR3 DNA sequence: TGTGCCAGTAGTATGGTTCTACAGGCCATCCCTGAAAAACTGTTTTTT.

The rearrangement joins TRBV29-1 to TRBJ2-5; 9 positions match TRBD1. Germline V gene data show CDR1 as SQVTM and CDR2 as ANQGSEA. The V and J ends lost 4 bases and 2 bases, in that order; junction bases with no gene match: 8. The CDR3 consists of 15 residues. The CDR3 loop is CSVGAPGQGQETQYF. The CDR3, as DNA: TGCAGCGTTGGGGCCCCGGGACAGGGACAAGAGACCCAGTACTTC.

The chain recombines TRBV25-1 with TRBJ1-3; D gene unclear. The germline gives CDR1 MGHDK, CDR2 SYGVNS. V lost 4 bases and J 2 bases, leaving 12 bases between the germline ends. This CDR3 spans 15 amino acids. The CDR3 nucleotides read TGTGCCAGCAGTGCCCTTCCACCGGCTGGAAACACCATATATTTT. Translation gives CASSALPPAGNTIYF. Drawing the rest from reference TRBV25-1 and TRBJ1-3, the complete variable domain is EADIYQTPRYLVIGTGKKITLECSQTMGHDKMYWYQQDPGMELHLIHYSYGVNSTEKGDLSSESTVSRIRTEHFPLTLESARPSHTSQYLCASSALPPAGNTIYFGEGSWLTVV.

This clonotype was seen just once. At one of its ends the junction is not consistent with the germline gene, which may arise from a read error. This chain uses TRBV7-9 with TRBJ1-2; tentative D call: TRBD1 (5 bases). The CDR3 length is 10 residues. Germline loops: CDR1 SEHNR, CDR2 FQNEAQ (reference sequence). The CDR3 DNA sequence: TGTGCCAGCAGCTTCCGGGGGTACTCCTTC. It yields the protein CASSFRGYSF. Full variable domain (rest looked up from reference TRBV7-9 and TRBJ1-2): DTGVSQNPRHKITKRGQNVTFRCDPISEHNRLYWYRQTLGQGPEFLTYFQNEAQLEKSRLLSDRFSAERPKGSFSTLEIQRTEQGDSAMYLCASSFRGYSFGSGTRLTVV.

This chain links TRBV9 with TRBJ2-6; D gene unclear. The V gene's germline CDR1 is SGDLS and CDR2 YYNGEE. Between the trimmed V and J ends, which lost 0 bases and 1 base, there was a span of 5 bases. There are 15 residues in the CDR3. The DNA of the CDR3 is TGTGCCAGCAGCGTAGCCCTTTCTGGGGCCAACGTCCTGACTTTC. Its protein is CASSVALSGANVLTF.

The rearrangement uses TRBV9 and TRBJ1-6; tentatively, D is TRBD1 (5 bases). This CDR3 contains 15 residues. Deletions cut 4 bases from V and 7 bases from J, with 15 bases between. Germline V gene lookup returns CDR1 SGDLS and CDR2 YYNGEE. The CDR3 is CASSQDWAGNSPLHF. CDR3 in DNA: TGTGCCAGCAGCCAAGATTGGGCAGGGAATTCACCCCTCCACTTT.